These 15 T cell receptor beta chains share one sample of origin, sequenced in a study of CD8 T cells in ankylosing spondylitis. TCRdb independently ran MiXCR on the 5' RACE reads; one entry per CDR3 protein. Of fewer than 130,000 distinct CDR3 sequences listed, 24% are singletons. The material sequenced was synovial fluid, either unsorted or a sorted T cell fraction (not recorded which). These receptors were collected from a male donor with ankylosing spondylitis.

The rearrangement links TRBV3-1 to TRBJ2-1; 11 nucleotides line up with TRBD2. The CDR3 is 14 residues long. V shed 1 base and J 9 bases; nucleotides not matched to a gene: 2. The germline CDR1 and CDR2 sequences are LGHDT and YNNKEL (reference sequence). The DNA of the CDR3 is TGTGCCAGCAGCCAAGGACTAGCGGGATTTGAGCAGTTCTTC. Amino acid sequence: CASSQGLAGFEQFF.

This CDR3 reads CASSSRQGTEAFF. The CDR3, as DNA: TGTGCCAGCAGCTCACGACAGGGGACTGAAGCTTTCTTT. This chain links TRBV7-2 with TRBJ1-1; 8 bases map to TRBD1. From germline, CDR1 is SGHTA and CDR2 FQGNSA. Trimming removed 4 bases from V and 5 bases from J; junction bases left unmatched: 3. This CDR3 comprises 13 residues.

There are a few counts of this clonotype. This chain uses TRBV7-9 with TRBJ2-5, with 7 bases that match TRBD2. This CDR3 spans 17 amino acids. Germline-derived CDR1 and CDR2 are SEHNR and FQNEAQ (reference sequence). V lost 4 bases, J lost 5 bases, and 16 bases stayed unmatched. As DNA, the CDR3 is TGTGCCAGCAGCTGGACGGGAGCGGGACTAAACCGGGAGACCCAGTACTTC. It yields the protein CASSWTGAGLNRETQYF.

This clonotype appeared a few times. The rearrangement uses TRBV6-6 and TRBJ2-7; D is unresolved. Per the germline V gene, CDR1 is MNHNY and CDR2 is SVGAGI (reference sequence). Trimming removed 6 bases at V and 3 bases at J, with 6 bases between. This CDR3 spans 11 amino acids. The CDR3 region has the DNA TGTGCCAGCAGGCTGGACTACGAGCAGTACTTC. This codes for CASRLDYEQYF.

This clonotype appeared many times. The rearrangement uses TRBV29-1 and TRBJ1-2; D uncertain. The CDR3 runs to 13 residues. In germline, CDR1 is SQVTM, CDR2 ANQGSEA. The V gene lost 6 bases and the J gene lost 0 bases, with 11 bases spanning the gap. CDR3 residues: CSVGTGTNYGYTF. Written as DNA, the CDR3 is TGCAGCGTCGGCACGGGCACTAACTATGGCTACACCTTC.

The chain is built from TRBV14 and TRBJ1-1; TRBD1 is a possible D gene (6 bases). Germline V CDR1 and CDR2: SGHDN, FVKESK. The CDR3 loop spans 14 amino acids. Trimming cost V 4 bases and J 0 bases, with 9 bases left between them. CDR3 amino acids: CASSRGHLNTEAFF. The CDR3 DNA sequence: TGTGCCAGCAGCCGGGGACATTTGAACACTGAAGCTTTCTTT.

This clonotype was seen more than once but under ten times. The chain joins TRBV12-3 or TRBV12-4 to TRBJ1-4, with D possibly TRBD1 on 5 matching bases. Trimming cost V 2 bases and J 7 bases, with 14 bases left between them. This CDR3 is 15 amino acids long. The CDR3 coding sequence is TGTGCCAGCAGTTTAAGGAGGGGCGCGGGTGAAAAACTGTTTTTT. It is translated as CASSLRRGAGEKLFF.

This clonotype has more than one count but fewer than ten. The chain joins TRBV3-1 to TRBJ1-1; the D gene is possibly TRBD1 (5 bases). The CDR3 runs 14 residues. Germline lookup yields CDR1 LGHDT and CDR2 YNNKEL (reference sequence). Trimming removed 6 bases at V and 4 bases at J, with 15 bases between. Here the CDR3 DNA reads TGTGCCAGCAGACCCGCAGGGACGGCCACTGAAGCTTTCTTT. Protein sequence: CASRPAGTATEAFF.

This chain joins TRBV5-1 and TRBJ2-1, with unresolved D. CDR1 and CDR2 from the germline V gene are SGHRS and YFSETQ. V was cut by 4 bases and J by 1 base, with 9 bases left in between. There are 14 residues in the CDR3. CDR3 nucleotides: TGCGCCAGCAGCCCTACCCAGTCCTACAATGAGCAGTTCTTC. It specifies CASSPTQSYNEQFF.

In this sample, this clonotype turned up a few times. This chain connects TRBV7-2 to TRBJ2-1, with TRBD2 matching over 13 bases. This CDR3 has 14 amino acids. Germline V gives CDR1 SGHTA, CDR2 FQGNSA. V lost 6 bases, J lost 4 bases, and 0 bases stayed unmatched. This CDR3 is CASRGLAGYNEQFF. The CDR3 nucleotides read TGTGCCAGCAGGGGACTAGCGGGGTACAATGAGCAGTTCTTC. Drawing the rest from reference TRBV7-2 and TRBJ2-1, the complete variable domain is GAGVSQSPSNKVTEKGKDVELRCDPISGHTALYWYRQSLGQGLEFLIYFQGNSAPDKSGLPSDRFSAERTGGSVSTLTIQRTQQEDSAVYLCASRGLAGYNEQFFGPGTRLTVL.

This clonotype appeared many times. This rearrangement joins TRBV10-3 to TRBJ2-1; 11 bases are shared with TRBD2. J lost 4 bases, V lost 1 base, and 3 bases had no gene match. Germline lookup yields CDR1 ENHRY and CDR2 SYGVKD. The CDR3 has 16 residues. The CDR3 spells CAISEWGTSGYNEQFF. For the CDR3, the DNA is TGTGCCATCAGTGAGTGGGGGACTAGCGGTTACAATGAGCAGTTCTTC.

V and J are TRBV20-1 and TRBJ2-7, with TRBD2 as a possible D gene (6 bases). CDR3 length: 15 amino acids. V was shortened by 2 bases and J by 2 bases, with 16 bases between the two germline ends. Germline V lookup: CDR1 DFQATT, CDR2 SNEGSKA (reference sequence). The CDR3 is CSARRVAGLTYEQYF. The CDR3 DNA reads TGCAGTGCTAGAAGGGTTGCGGGGCTAACCTACGAGCAGTACTTC.

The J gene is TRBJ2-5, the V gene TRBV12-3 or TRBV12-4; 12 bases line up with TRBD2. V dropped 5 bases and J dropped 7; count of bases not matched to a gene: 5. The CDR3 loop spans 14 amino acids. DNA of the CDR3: TGTGCCAGCAGTCGGACTAGCGGGAAGGTGACCCAGTACTTC. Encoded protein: CASSRTSGKVTQYF.

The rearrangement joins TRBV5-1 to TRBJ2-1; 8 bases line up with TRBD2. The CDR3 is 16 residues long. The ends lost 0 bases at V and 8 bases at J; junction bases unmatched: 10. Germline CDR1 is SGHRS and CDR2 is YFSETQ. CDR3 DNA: TGCGCCAGCAGCTTGGAAGTAGCGGGGTTCGGTTATGAGCAGTTCTTC. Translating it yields CASSLEVAGFGYEQFF.

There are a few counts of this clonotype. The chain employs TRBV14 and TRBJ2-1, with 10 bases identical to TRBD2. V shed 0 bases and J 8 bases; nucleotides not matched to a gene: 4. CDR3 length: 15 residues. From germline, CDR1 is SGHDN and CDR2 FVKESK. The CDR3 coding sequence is TGTGCCAGCAGCCAAGATAAAAGCGGGAGGGATGAGCAGTTCTTC. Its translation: CASSQDKSGRDEQFF. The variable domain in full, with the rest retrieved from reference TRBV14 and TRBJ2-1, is EAGVTQFPSHSVIEKGQTVTLRCDPISGHDNLYWYRRVMGKEIKFLLHFVKESKQDESGMPNNRFLAERTGGTYSTLKVQPAELEDSGVYFCASSQDKSGRDEQFFGPGTRLTVL.